The 23 T cell receptor beta chains presented below share a single source sample, sequenced in a study of cytotoxic CD8 clonotypes in ibrutinib-treated CLL. Produced via immunoSEQ multiplex PCR; TCRdb's table is partial and in-frame only. This repertoire shows about 85,000 clones, about 85% found once; its top ten account for about 4.8%. The material sequenced was PBMCs, taken after 12 months of ibrutinib treatment. The receptors were gathered from a human donor with chronic lymphocytic leukemia.

This chain joins TRBV5-1 and TRBJ1-2; 7 positions agree with TRBD1. The CDR3 runs to 13 residues. Germline CDR1 is SGHRS and CDR2 is YFSETQ. Unmatched junction bases numbered 4, after V lost 3 bases and J lost 5 bases. CDR3 loop: CASSSGGLYGYTF. CDR3 nucleotide sequence: TGCGCCAGCAGCTCAGGGGGTTTGTATGGCTACACCTTC.

This chain uses TRBV7-6 with TRBJ2-5; D is perhaps TRBD1 or TRBD2 (5 bases each). Germline V gene sequence: CDR1 SGHVS, CDR2 FNYEAQ. This CDR3 region has 14 residues. V lost 8 bases and J lost 5, with 18 bases in between. Here the CDR3 reads CASALGGSVETQYF. The CDR3 bases are TGTGCCAGCGCCCTTGGGGGATCGGTTGAGACCCAGTACTTC.

The chain links TRBV19 to TRBJ1-2; 7 nucleotides line up with TRBD1. The CDR3 spans 13 residues. Germline lookup yields CDR1 LNHDA and CDR2 SQIVND (reference sequence). Trimming removed 7 bases from V and 5 bases from J; junction bases left unmatched: 7. CDR3 nucleotides: TGTGCCAGTAAAAGGACAGGAGGGTATGGCTACACCTTC. Its translation: CASKRTGGYGYTF.

This clone has more than one count but fewer than ten. This chain links TRBV18 with TRBJ1-4; 10 nucleotides line up with TRBD1. Trimming cost V 4 bases and J 8 bases; bases outside gene matches: 4. The CDR3 runs 14 residues. Germline V lookup: CDR1 KGHSH, CDR2 LQKENI. CDR3: CASSLRDRGEKLFF. DNA of the CDR3: TGTGCCAGCTCACTCCGGGACAGGGGAGAAAAACTGTTTTTT.

The chain carries TRBV5-1 and TRBJ2-7; D is perhaps TRBD1 or TRBD2 (5 bases each). This CDR3 contains 15 residues. V shed 0 bases and J shed 3 bases, with 13 bases lying between them. The germline gives CDR1 SGHRS, CDR2 YFSETQ. CDR3 amino acids: CASSLVGVRGYEQYF. The DNA of the CDR3 is TGCGCCAGCAGCTTGGTGGGGGTTAGGGGCTACGAGCAGTACTTC.

The chain is built from TRBV30 and TRBJ2-7; 8 positions agree with TRBD1. CDR1 is GTSNPN, CDR2 SVGIG, per germline (reference sequence). Trimming removed 4 bases from V and 0 bases from J; junction bases left unmatched: 5. The CDR3 is 14 amino acids. This chain's CDR3 is CAWTRGQASYEQYF. CDR3 DNA: TGTGCCTGGACCCGGGGACAGGCCTCCTACGAGCAGTACTTC.

The chain uses TRBV28 and TRBJ2-3, with 7 bases lining up with TRBD2. The germline gives CDR1 MDHEN, CDR2 SYDVKM. V was pared by 8 bases and J by 1 base, with 3 bases of the junction left unmatched. The CDR3 is made up of 13 amino acids. CDR3 nucleotide sequence: TGTGCCAGCCAGCGGGGCGGCACAGATACGCAGTATTTT. Amino acid sequence: CASQRGGTDTQYF.

This clone was recorded at least ten times. The V call is TRBV9, the J call TRBJ2-3, with D tentatively TRBD2 (6 bases). With 4 bases removed from V and 6 bases from J, the gap between germline ends came to 9 bases. The CDR3 covers 12 residues. Germline loops: CDR1 SGDLS, CDR2 YYNGEE. The CDR3 reads CASSFGGDTQYF. The CDR3 coding sequence is TGTGCCAGCAGCTTCGGAGGGGATACGCAGTATTTT.

The chain is built from TRBV6-5 and TRBJ1-5; unclear D gene. V lost 5 bases and J 4 bases, leaving 12 bases between the germline ends. Germline CDR1 is MNHEY and CDR2 is SVGAGI. The length of the CDR3 is 14 residues. CDR3 amino acids: CASSLNQRNQPQHF. The CDR3 DNA is TGTGCCAGCAGTCTGAACCAGAGAAATCAGCCCCAGCATTTT.

This clone was picked up one time. This rearrangement joins TRBV28 to TRBJ1-2; D gene unclear. The CDR3 extends over 12 amino acids. Trimming shortened V by 3 bases and J by 4 bases, and 6 bases separated the two germline ends. The germline V gene has CDR1 MDHEN and CDR2 SYDVKM. In nucleotides, the CDR3 is TGTGCCAGCAGTTTCGGGGTCTATGGCTACACCTTC. It codes for CASSFGVYGYTF.

This rearrangement joins TRBV9 to TRBJ1-2; D perhaps matches TRBD1 (6 bases). The V end lost 3 bases, the J end lost 4 bases, and 16 bases lay between the germline ends. The V gene's germline CDR1 is SGDLS and CDR2 YYNGEE. This CDR3 is 15 amino acids long. DNA of the CDR3: TGTGCCAGCAGCGGGGGGGGCCCGTTTTTCTATGGCTACACCTTC. It translates to CASSGGGPFFYGYTF.

This clone came up once. V is TRBV10-3 and J is TRBJ2-5; 7 bases line up with TRBD2. J gave up 0 bases and V 10 bases, and 8 bases lay outside the gene matches. The CDR3 extends over 14 amino acids. Per germline, CDR1 ENHRY and CDR2 SYGVKD. CDR3 coding DNA: TGTGCCACTTCTAGCGGAGCTTACCAAGAGACCCAGTACTTC. As protein: CATSSGAYQETQYF.

The chain links TRBV5-8 to TRBJ2-7, with D possibly matching TRBD1 (5 bases). CDR1 is SGHTS and CDR2 is YDEGEE in the germline V gene. V lost 3 bases to trimming and J lost 0 bases, with 10 bases between them. The CDR3 spans 14 residues. CDR3 bases: TGTGCCAGCAGCTCCCGCGGACACTCCTACGAGCAGTACTTC. Protein product: CASSSRGHSYEQYF.

This rearrangement joins TRBV7-2 to TRBJ1-1, with 7 positions matching TRBD1. The J segment lost 4 bases and the V segment lost 5 bases, leaving 7 bases of the junction unmatched. Germline-derived CDR1 and CDR2 are SGHTA and FQGNSA. The CDR3 contains 14 residues. The CDR3 loop reads CASSPIGTATEAFF. For the CDR3, the DNA is TGTGCCAGCAGCCCCATAGGGACAGCCACTGAAGCTTTCTTT.

The rearrangement uses TRBV27 and TRBJ2-5; TRBD2 matches at 9 bases. CDR1 MNHEY and CDR2 SMNVEV come from the germline V gene (reference sequence). Trimming took 8 bases from V and 3 from J; bases not matched to a gene: 4. There are 13 residues in the CDR3. DNA of the CDR3: TGTGCCAGCGGCCGACTAGCGGAAGAGACCCAGTACTTC. This codes for CASGRLAEETQYF.

This clone is a singleton in its sample. The chain joins TRBV28 to TRBJ1-2; D call uncertain. Germline CDR1 reads MDHEN; CDR2 reads SYDVKM. The CDR3 runs 12 residues. V was shortened by 7 bases and J by 4 bases, with 10 bases between the two germline ends. Here the CDR3 reads CASTRLGYGYTF. In DNA, the CDR3 is TGTGCCAGCACCCGGCTGGGCTATGGCTACACCTTC.

This sequence joins TRBV5-1 and TRBJ2-3; the D is unclear. There are 13 residues in the CDR3. Between the trimmed V and J ends, which lost 2 bases and 1 base, there was a span of 5 bases. CDR1 SGHRS and CDR2 YFSETQ come from the germline V gene. DNA for the CDR3: TGCGCCAGCAGCTTACTCGGCACAGATACGCAGTATTTT. Translation gives CASSLLGTDTQYF.

The table lists this clone with a count of one. This chain joins TRBV15 and TRBJ1-2, with a weak D call TRBD1 (6 bases). V was cut by 1 base and J by 6 bases, with 15 bases left in between. The V gene's germline CDR1 is LNHNV and CDR2 YYDKDF (reference sequence). This CDR3 contains 15 residues. In nucleotides, the CDR3 is TGTGCCACCAGCAGAGCGCCACAGGGACTCAATGGCTACACCTTC. Translating gives CATSRAPQGLNGYTF.

The chain combines TRBV5-4 with TRBJ2-3, with a possible D match to TRBD1 (6 bases). Germline values: CDR1 SGHNT, CDR2 YYREEE (reference sequence). The V and J ends lost 0 bases and 14 bases respectively, with 19 bases between them. The length of the CDR3 is 14 residues. The CDR3: CASSLGPGQRGLYF. CDR3 coding DNA: TGTGCCAGCAGCTTGGGTCCCGGACAGAGGGGGTTGTATTTT.

The genes are TRBV4-2 and TRBJ2-3; D is unclear. CDR3 length: 13 amino acids. Trimming left V 4 bases short and J 4 bases short, with 9 bases between. Germline loops: CDR1 LGHNA, CDR2 YNFKEQ. The CDR3 DNA is TGTGCCAGCAGCCCACAACGGGCAGATACGCAGTATTTT. Encoded protein: CASSPQRADTQYF.

This clone was seen a single time. V gene TRBV6-1 combines with J gene TRBJ2-7; D is perhaps TRBD1 or TRBD2 (5 bases each). Germline V gives CDR1 MNHNS, CDR2 SASEGT. The CDR3 loop spans 14 amino acids. Trimming stripped 6 bases from V and 3 bases from J, with 15 bases between. The CDR3 region has the DNA TGTGCCAGCAGGGGGGAACAGGCGGGCTACGAGCAGTACTTC. Residues: CASRGEQAGYEQYF.

The chain combines TRBV19 with TRBJ1-2; 8 nucleotides agree with TRBD1. With V trimmed by 5 bases and J by 8 bases, 19 bases remained unmatched. Germline CDR1 is LNHDA and CDR2 is SQIVND (reference sequence). The CDR3 has 17 amino acids. The CDR3 coding sequence is TGTGCCAGTAGTCCCCGACAGGGGCTCTACCCTAGTGGCGGCTACACCTTC. Its protein product is CASSPRQGLYPSGGYTF.

A single count supports this clone. This rearrangement joins TRBV5-6 to TRBJ2-7, with 8 bases aligning to TRBD2. V lost 4 bases and J lost 4; bases outside the gene matches: 10. Germline loops: CDR1 SGHDT, CDR2 YYEEEE. This CDR3 region has 15 residues. This chain's CDR3 is CASSPGGSGSYEQYF. In DNA form, the CDR3 reads TGTGCCAGCAGCCCCGGAGGGAGCGGGAGTTACGAGCAGTACTTC.